The 25 T cell receptor beta chains presented below share a single source sample, sequenced in a study of T-cell reconstitution after alpha-beta-depleted transplantation in children. During its preparation, the TCRbeta library received unique molecular identifiers. TCRdb fed the PCR reads into MiXCR, producing one record per CDR3 protein. The sample holds 350,000 to 450,000 distinct CDR3 sequences; roughly 22% are singletons and the top ten take approximately 3.9%. The sequencing here drew on PBMCs from the stem cell graft donor, taken from the stem cell graft. Receptor source: a human donor who donated a stem cell graft to a child with acute myeloid leukemia.

The gene calls are TRBV27 and TRBJ2-7; a weak D match, TRBD1 (5 bases). This CDR3 spans 13 amino acids. Germline V lookup: CDR1 MNHEY, CDR2 SMNVEV (reference sequence). Between the trimmed V and J ends, which lost 3 bases and 5 bases, there was a span of 11 bases. The CDR3 nucleotides are TGTGCCAGCAGTTTCCTAGGGGTTGACGAGCAGTACTTC. Residues: CASSFLGVDEQYF.

This clonotype was counted between two and nine times. The chain uses TRBV7-6 and TRBJ2-7; 7 bases match TRBD1. This CDR3 comprises 14 residues. J gave up 2 bases and V 5 bases, and 6 bases lay outside the gene matches. Per germline, CDR1 SGHVS and CDR2 FNYEAQ. The CDR3 loop reads CASSLRQGPYEQYF. The DNA for the CDR3 is TGTGCCAGCAGCCTACGACAGGGCCCCTACGAGCAGTACTTC. Full variable domain (rest looked up from reference TRBV7-6 and TRBJ2-7): GAGVSQSPRYKVTKRGQDVALRCDPISGHVSLYWYRQALGQGPEFLTYFNYEAQQDKSGLPNDRFSAERPEGSISTLTIQRTEQRDSAMYRCASSLRQGPYEQYFGPGTRLTVT.

This chain connects TRBV24-1 to TRBJ2-3; tentative D call: TRBD2 (5 bases). The CDR3 extends over 12 amino acids. The V end was cut by 7 bases, the J end by 6 bases, with 10 bases between. Germline CDR1 KGHDR, CDR2 SFDVKD. The CDR3 sequence is CATRGDGDTQYF. CDR3 DNA sequence: TGTGCCACCAGGGGAGATGGTGATACGCAGTATTTT.

This clonotype was found many times. The genes are TRBV20-1 and TRBJ2-7; D call uncertain. This CDR3 is 12 amino acids long. Germline values: CDR1 DFQATT, CDR2 SNEGSKA (reference sequence). Between the trimmed V and J ends, which lost 4 bases and 1 base, there was a span of 8 bases. CDR3 sequence reads: CSAKQLSYEQYF. The CDR3 region has the DNA TGCAGTGCTAAACAGCTATCCTACGAGCAGTACTTC.

The chain recombines TRBV12-3 or TRBV12-4 with TRBJ2-1; TRBD1 matches 9 bases. This CDR3 is 15 amino acids long. Trimming cost V 0 bases and J 4 bases; bases outside gene matches: 1. CDR3 nucleotide sequence: TGTGCCAGCAGTTTAGCGGGACAGGGTTACAATGAGCAGTTCTTC. Translating gives CASSLAGQGYNEQFF.

This clonotype was detected once. This chain uses TRBV9 with TRBJ2-5; maybe TRBD2 (6 bases). The germline CDR1 and CDR2 sequences are SGDLS and YYNGEE. The CDR3 sequence is 16 residues long. V shed 3 bases and J shed 0 bases, with 15 bases lying between them. CDR3 region: CASSAQSREYQETQYF. The DNA for the CDR3 is TGTGCCAGCAGCGCCCAGAGCCGGGAGTACCAAGAGACCCAGTACTTC.

This clonotype occurred a few times. This rearrangement joins TRBV29-1 to TRBJ2-7; D unclear. Germline V gene lookup returns CDR1 SQVTM and CDR2 ANQGSEA. Trimming left V 0 bases short and J 7 bases short, with 13 bases between. The CDR3 spans 13 residues. In DNA, the CDR3 is TGCAGCGTTGAAGATCTTTCGGTTCGGGAGCAGTACTTC. It codes for CSVEDLSVREQYF.

In its sample, this clonotype was seen a few times. V and J are TRBV2 and TRBJ2-7, with D tentatively TRBD1 (7 bases). The CDR3 is 14 amino acids. CDR1 SNHLY and CDR2 FYNNEI come from the germline V gene. Between the trimmed V and J ends, which lost 6 bases and 9 bases, there was a span of 21 bases. CDR3 region: CASREGGQGVRQYF. The DNA of the CDR3 is TGTGCCAGCAGGGAGGGGGGCCAGGGGGTACGGCAGTACTTC.

The chain couples TRBV5-1 to TRBJ1-6; possibly TRBD1 for D (5 bases). This CDR3 has 16 residues. V was clipped by 3 bases and J by 7 bases, with 17 bases between them. Germline-derived CDR1 and CDR2 are SGHRS and YFSETQ. In nucleotides, the CDR3 is TGCGCCAGCAGCTCGGCAAGAGACAGTCGGAATTCACCCCTCCACTTT. This encodes CASSSARDSRNSPLHF.

J is TRBJ2-3 and V is TRBV7-9; D ambiguous. Trimming took 1 base from V and 0 from J, leaving 8 bases between them. Germline CDR1 reads SEHNR; CDR2 reads FQNEAQ (reference sequence). This CDR3 spans 15 amino acids. CDR3 DNA sequence: TGTGCCAGCAGCTTAGACCTGGCAAGCACAGATACGCAGTATTTT. Protein: CASSLDLASTDTQYF.

V gene TRBV12-3 or TRBV12-4 combines with J gene TRBJ2-3; a possible D gene is TRBD2 (6 bases). This CDR3 contains 16 residues. V was cut by 3 bases and J by 2 bases, with 15 bases left in between. This CDR3 is CASSFGGTVSTDTQYF. The CDR3 DNA sequence: TGTGCCAGCAGTTTTGGCGGGACGGTATCCACAGATACGCAGTATTTT.

The CDR3 spells CASSENFSNQPQHF. The CDR3 DNA reads as TGTGCCAGCAGTGAAAATTTTAGCAATCAGCCCCAGCATTTT. The chain carries TRBV2 and TRBJ1-5; no clear D. Germline assignment: CDR1 SNHLY and CDR2 FYNNEI. This CDR3 has 14 residues. With 2 bases removed from V and 0 bases from J, the gap between germline ends came to 5 bases. Variable domain in full (rest from reference TRBV2 and TRBJ1-5): EPEVTQTPSHQVTQMGQEVILRCVPISNHLYFYWYRQILGQKVEFLVSFYNNEISEKSEIFDDQFSVERPDGSNFTLKIRSTKLEDSAMYFCASSENFSNQPQHFGDGTRLSIL.

The CDR3 is CASSFVAERDLMPDTQYF. The CDR3 coding sequence is TGTGCCAGCAGTTTTGTTGCGGAGCGGGATCTGATGCCAGATACGCAGTATTTT. The chain links TRBV12-3 or TRBV12-4 to TRBJ2-3; the match to TRBD2 covers 7 bases. The trim removed 3 bases at V and 4 bases at J, leaving 16 bases unmatched. The CDR3 has 18 amino acids.

This chain joins TRBV29-1 and TRBJ2-1; 7 bases are shared with TRBD2. V lost 4 bases to trimming and J lost 0 bases; unmatched junction nucleotides: 9. Germline CDR1 and CDR2: SQVTM and ANQGSEA. The CDR3 runs 16 residues. The CDR3, as DNA: TGCAGCGTTGCCCGGGGTAGCGGGCGCTCCTACAATGAGCAGTTCTTC. Its translation: CSVARGSGRSYNEQFF.

The rearrangement links TRBV11-2 to TRBJ2-7; 8 positions match TRBD1. The J segment lost 3 bases and the V segment lost 5 bases, leaving 9 bases of the junction unmatched. CDR1 SGHAT and CDR2 FQNNGV come from the germline V gene. CDR3 length: 15 amino acids. Here the CDR3 reads CASSPGTGYLYEQYF. Here the CDR3 DNA reads TGTGCCAGCAGCCCTGGGACAGGATACCTCTACGAGCAGTACTTC.

This clonotype was seen a few times. The chain links TRBV20-1 to TRBJ2-3; 10 bases fit TRBD2. The CDR3 has 15 residues. CDR1 DFQATT and CDR2 SNEGSKA come from the germline V gene (reference sequence). V dropped 4 bases and J dropped 6; count of bases not matched to a gene: 10. CDR3: CSATSSGSKGDTQYF. The DNA for the CDR3 is TGCAGTGCTACGTCTAGCGGGAGCAAAGGGGATACGCAGTATTTT.

This clonotype has a handful of counts. V gene TRBV7-2 combines with J gene TRBJ2-2; D is unclear. Germline V gives CDR1 SGHTA, CDR2 FQGNSA. CDR3 length: 14 residues. Trimming stripped 3 bases from V and 1 base from J, with 6 bases between. The CDR3 loop reads CASSFTVNTGELFF. Written as DNA, the CDR3 is TGTGCCAGCAGCTTTACCGTGAACACCGGGGAGCTGTTTTTT.

This clonotype showed up many times. The V gene is TRBV20-1, the J gene TRBJ2-7, with TRBD2 matching over 14 bases. The CDR3 sequence is 16 residues long. Trimming removed 0 bases from V and 3 bases from J; junction bases left unmatched: 4. Germline V lookup: CDR1 DFQATT, CDR2 SNEGSKA (reference sequence). CDR3 protein: CSARDSTSGRGYEQYF. The CDR3 coding sequence is TGCAGTGCTAGAGACTCGACTAGCGGGAGGGGCTACGAGCAGTACTTC.

This clonotype was counted many times. This chain uses TRBV20-1 with TRBJ2-1; D possibly matches TRBD1 or TRBD2 (5 bases each). CDR1 and CDR2 from the germline V gene are DFQATT and SNEGSKA (reference sequence). Trimming stripped 7 bases from V and 0 bases from J, with 16 bases between. The CDR3 loop spans 15 amino acids. In DNA form, the CDR3 reads TGCAGTGGGGGACGGGTAGGTAGCTCCTACAATGAGCAGTTCTTC. Translation gives CSGGRVGSSYNEQFF.

The gene calls are TRBV5-5 and TRBJ2-3; 8 positions agree with TRBD1. The trim removed 0 bases at V and 5 bases at J, leaving 11 bases unmatched. CDR3 size: 17 residues. Germline V gene lookup returns CDR1 SGHKS and CDR2 YYEKEE (reference sequence). Here the CDR3 DNA reads TGTGCCAGCAGCTTGGAAGAGGGCAGGGGGCAGGAAGATACGCAGTATTTT. This translates into CASSLEEGRGQEDTQYF.

This clonotype was observed a few times. The rearrangement joins TRBV6-6 to TRBJ2-7; D is possibly TRBD2 (7 bases). The V gene lost 10 bases and the J gene lost 4 bases, with 11 bases spanning the gap. The germline V gene encodes CDR1 MNHNY and CDR2 SVGAGI (reference sequence). The CDR3 contains 11 residues. In nucleotides, the CDR3 is TGTGCCACGGGGGGCAGGTACGAGCAGTACTTC. Translating gives CATGGRYEQYF.

In its sample, this clonotype was seen a few times. The gene calls are TRBV12-3 or TRBV12-4 and TRBJ1-1, with D perhaps TRBD1 (5 bases). V lost 3 bases and J lost 1, with 6 bases in between. This CDR3 contains 13 residues. The CDR3 here is CASSFGQNTEAFF. As DNA, the CDR3 is TGTGCCAGCAGTTTCGGACAGAACACTGAAGCTTTCTTT.

This clonotype was counted only a few times. J is TRBJ2-1 and V is TRBV3-1, with TRBD1 as a possible D gene (6 bases). CDR3 length equals 17 residues. Germline assignment: CDR1 LGHDT and CDR2 YNNKEL (reference sequence). The V gene lost 0 bases and the J gene lost 8 bases, with 20 bases spanning the gap. CDR3 sequence (DNA): TGTGCCAGCAGCCAAGATTCTCCCGGACAGATCGCCGATGAGCAGTTCTTC. Protein sequence: CASSQDSPGQIADEQFF.

This clonotype was counted many times. The chain has TRBV20-1 and TRBJ2-7; tentatively, D is TRBD1 (5 bases). V was cut by 0 bases and J by 3 bases, with 12 bases left in between. CDR1 and CDR2 (germline): DFQATT, SNEGSKA (reference sequence). The CDR3 runs to 14 residues. CDR3 region: CSARDLGESYEQYF. The CDR3 region has the DNA TGCAGTGCTAGAGATTTAGGGGAAAGCTACGAGCAGTACTTC.

The chain recombines TRBV7-2 with TRBJ2-5, with 7 positions matching TRBD2. J lost 0 bases, V lost 2 bases, and 3 bases had no gene match. This CDR3 is built from 15 residues. CDR1 is SGHTA and CDR2 is FQGNSA in the germline V gene. The CDR3 bases are TGTGCCAGCAGCTTATATGCGGGAGACCAAGAGACCCAGTACTTC. Encoded protein: CASSLYAGDQETQYF.